This T cell receptor (beta chain) was captured by sequencing in a study of cytomegalovirus exposure and HLA in healthy donors. Study-wide findings and caveats: More clonal expansion characterized HLA-associated TCR beta chains than equally common others in a later analysis.

With 60 Vbeta and 13 Jbeta primers, the PCR was carried out. Some clones are missing from TCRdb's copy, which holds only in-frame ones; the method was immunoSEQ multiplex PCR. Of around 110,000 clones listed, about 80% are singletons. Concerning this clone: The antigen is undetermined.

All the people who gave samples were healthy bone marrow donors. The sequence was collected from a man younger than 40 in good health and CMV-seropositive. Sequenced sample: PBMCs.

CDR3 in DNA: TGCGCCAGCAGCTTGGCAGGGGTGAGGGAAAAACTGTTTTTT. Its translation: CASSLAGVREKLFF. The rearrangement links TRBV5-1 to TRBJ1-4, with D tentatively TRBD1 (6 bases). The CDR3 is made up of 14 amino acids. V was pared by 0 bases and J by 8 bases, with 11 bases between. From germline, CDR1 is SGHRS and CDR2 YFSETQ.